This paragraph reports one TCR beta chain. This CDR3 comprises 16 residues. Germline V gene sequence: CDR1 SGHRS, CDR2 YFSETQ. Germline trimming cut 4 bases from V and 1 base from J; bases unmatched to any gene: 4. This sample is part of a study of control samples from healthy donors and cancer patients. The protocol was immunoSEQ multiplex PCR, while the TCRdb copy is restricted to in-frame clones and leaves out a portion. The sample lists some 160,000 clones; more than 85% were seen once. Source material: blood. V usage is TRBV5-1 and J usage is TRBJ2-3, with 12 bases identical to TRBD1. The TCR was taken from a woman aged 30 to 39 in good health. The CDR3: CASSGTGGWGTDTQYF. In nucleotides, the CDR3 is TGCGCCAGCAGCGGGACAGGGGGCTGGGGCACAGATACGCAGTATTTT.